This TCR beta chain is from a study of T cell changes during pregnancy in multiple sclerosis. The CDR3 consists of 15 residues. V gave up 3 bases and J gave up 6 bases, with 17 bases separating them. Germline-derived CDR1 and CDR2 are SQVTM and ANQGSEA. Assay: immunoSEQ multiplex PCR; the TCRdb copy retains only in-frame clones and omits some. The sample shows tens of thousands of clones, around 90% of them seen only once. The TCR originated in a female donor with multiple sclerosis, enrolled in a pregnancy study. The V gene is TRBV29-1, the J gene TRBJ1-4; no definite D call. Source: peripheral blood, taken before pregnancy. The CDR3 here is CSVDWSQDLDEKLFF. The CDR3 DNA is TGCAGCGTTGACTGGAGCCAGGACTTGGATGAAAAACTGTTTTTT.